In its sample, the clone carrying this T cell receptor (beta chain) was seen a few times. What it binds is not known. PBMCs stemmed from 10 ml fresh peripheral blood. There were TCR beta CDR3 regions amplified from RNA transcripts. Initially, a first-round RT-PCR of the TCR CDR3 employed the HTBI primer set. TCRdb independently ran MiXCR on the multiplex PCR reads; one entry per CDR3 protein. The data hold about 720,000 distinct CDR3 sequences, with around 15% observed a single time. The data belong to a study of T cells in Graves' hyperthyroidism and ophthalmopathy. Findings and limits, study-wide: Blood also carried most thyroid clonotypes expanded above 0.001.

The length of the CDR3 is 15 residues. With V trimmed by 3 bases and J by 9 bases, 9 bases remained unmatched. Germline V gene sequence: CDR1 WSHSY, CDR2 SAAADI. This clonotype was obtained from a man aged 18 to 35 with Graves' hyperthyroidism. The V call is TRBV10-2, the J call TRBJ2-1; 9 positions agree with TRBD2. The sample consisted of blood. CDR3 in amino acids: CASSDIAGDWGEQFF. The CDR3 DNA sequence: TGCGCCAGCAGTGACATAGCGGGAGATTGGGGTGAGCAGTTCTTC.